These 15 T cell receptor beta chains were sequenced from one sample in a study of shared clonotypes between healthy human individuals. Sequencing used immunoSEQ multiplex PCR; TCRdb keeps in-frame clones, though not all of them. The table has a few million clones, approximately 95% seen once. The sequenced sample was naive CD4+ T cells from PBMCs. Subset meaning: CD45RA+ positively selected. Source of these receptors: a man aged 18-30 years in good health. Some clones in this sample may be carry-over from other donors' samples.

This chain links TRBV6-6 with TRBJ1-3; D is uncertain. V dropped 0 bases and J dropped 2 bases, with 11 bases sitting between them. The CDR3 is 16 residues long. Germline lookup yields CDR1 MNHNY and CDR2 SVGAGI (reference sequence). This CDR3 is CASSYSRVDTGNTIYF. Here the CDR3 DNA reads TGTGCCAGCAGTTACTCGAGGGTCGACACTGGAAACACCATATATTTT.

The genes are TRBV19 and TRBJ1-4; no clear D. This CDR3 is 14 amino acids long. Trimming removed 5 bases from V and 8 bases from J, with 15 bases in between. Per the germline V gene, CDR1 is LNHDA and CDR2 is SQIVND (reference sequence). The CDR3 region is CASSWTRPPEKLFF. Here the CDR3 DNA reads TGTGCCAGTAGTTGGACTCGTCCCCCAGAAAAACTGTTTTTT.

The chain links TRBV7-3 to TRBJ2-1; D might be TRBD2 (5 bases). The V end lost 0 bases, the J end lost 4 bases, and 10 bases lay between the germline ends. Germline V lookup: CDR1 SGHTA, CDR2 FQGTGA. The CDR3 contains 15 residues. CDR3 residues: CASSLTAGRYNEQFF. In DNA form, the CDR3 reads TGTGCCAGCAGCTTAACGGCTGGGAGATACAATGAGCAGTTCTTC. The entire variable domain, with the rest obtained from reference TRBV7-3 and TRBJ2-1, is as follows: GAGVSQTPSNKVTEKGKYVELRCDPISGHTALYWYRQSLGQGPEFLIYFQGTGAADDSGLPNDRFFAVRPEGSVSTLKIQRTERGDSAVYLCASSLTAGRYNEQFFGPGTRLTVL.

The chain is built from TRBV27 and TRBJ2-3; 7 bases align to TRBD2. CDR1 is MNHEY, CDR2 SMNVEV, per germline (reference sequence). With V trimmed by 8 bases and J by 2 bases, 13 bases remained unmatched. The CDR3 extends over 16 amino acids. The CDR3 sequence: CASGRTSAGFTDTQYF. In DNA form, the CDR3 reads TGTGCCAGCGGCCGCACTAGCGCAGGGTTCACAGATACGCAGTATTTT.

This chain connects TRBV5-1 to TRBJ1-1; D unresolved. Germline CDR1 SGHRS, CDR2 YFSETQ. The CDR3 is made up of 15 amino acids. Trimming removed 0 bases at V and 4 bases at J, with 13 bases between. DNA for the CDR3: TGCGCCAGCAGCTTGGTCTCGGCGGGCGGCACTGAAGCTTTCTTT. It encodes CASSLVSAGGTEAFF.

This rearrangement joins TRBV7-9 to TRBJ1-1; 11 nucleotides agree with TRBD1. The CDR3 is 16 amino acids. The trim removed 5 bases at V and 1 base at J, leaving 6 bases unmatched. From germline, CDR1 is SEHNR and CDR2 FQNEAQ (reference sequence). This CDR3 reads CASSIGQGAGNTEAFF. The DNA of the CDR3 is TGTGCCAGCAGCATCGGACAGGGGGCTGGGAACACTGAAGCTTTCTTT.

With regard to this clone: The sample has other DNA sequences that encode this CDR3 too. This rearrangement joins TRBV6-5 to TRBJ2-7; tentative D call: TRBD1 (6 bases). V lost 2 bases to trimming and J lost 2 bases, with 13 bases between them. This CDR3 is 15 amino acids long. Germline loops: CDR1 MNHEY, CDR2 SVGAGI. In DNA, the CDR3 is TGTGCCAGCAGTTACCTCCCCAGGGGTACCTACGAGCAGTACTTC. It is translated as CASSYLPRGTYEQYF.

In DNA form, the CDR3 reads TGTGCCAGCAGTTTAGGTTTCGGAGAGGGTCAGCCCCAGCATTTT. This gives the protein CASSLGFGEGQPQHF. The chain uses TRBV28 and TRBJ1-5; D unclear. V lost 2 bases and J lost 6, with 14 bases in between. CDR1 MDHEN and CDR2 SYDVKM come from the germline V gene. This CDR3 comprises 15 residues.

The chain uses TRBV7-9 and TRBJ2-3; D possibly uses TRBD1 or TRBD2 (5 bases each). With 8 bases removed from V and 5 bases from J, the gap between germline ends came to 8 bases. Germline V gives CDR1 SEHNR, CDR2 FQNEAQ (reference sequence). The CDR3 runs to 11 residues. The CDR3 DNA follows: TGTGCCAGCGGGACGGTAGATACGCAGTATTTT. It translates to CASGTVDTQYF. Based on the CDR3 plus reference TRBV7-9 and TRBJ2-3, the full variable domain is DTGVSQNPRHKITKRGQNVTFRCDPISEHNRLYWYRQTLGQGPEFLTYFQNEAQLEKSRLLSDRFSAERPKGSFSTLEIQRTEQGDSAMYLCASGTVDTQYFGPGTRLTVL.

This chain connects TRBV9 to TRBJ2-3; D is possibly TRBD2 (7 bases). Trimming removed 5 bases at V and 6 bases at J, with 10 bases between. Germline V gene lookup returns CDR1 SGDLS and CDR2 YYNGEE. The CDR3 extends over 12 amino acids. CDR3 coding DNA: TGTGCCAGCAGAGGCGGGGGCGATACGCAGTATTTT. This gives the protein CASRGGGDTQYF.

J is TRBJ2-5 and V is TRBV7-2; 10 nucleotides line up with TRBD2. This CDR3 has 15 amino acids. CDR1 SGHTA and CDR2 FQGNSA come from the germline V gene. Germline trimming cut 3 bases from V and 2 bases from J; bases unmatched to any gene: 3. CDR3 sequence reads: CASSFTSGIQETQYF. In DNA form, the CDR3 reads TGTGCCAGCAGCTTTACTAGCGGGATACAAGAGACCCAGTACTTC.

This chain uses TRBV7-8 with TRBJ2-1; D may be TRBD2 (6 bases). V lost 6 bases and J lost 11, with 20 bases in between. This CDR3 is built from 14 residues. Germline assignment: CDR1 SGHVS and CDR2 FQNEAQ. The CDR3 DNA reads as TGTGCCAGCAGATCGAGGGATTGGGGGGAAAAGCAGTTCTTC. This translates into CASRSRDWGEKQFF.

Only a few counts were recorded for this clone. The chain joins TRBV7-3 to TRBJ1-2, with 8 positions matching TRBD1. V shed 5 bases, J shed 7 bases, and the junction held 6 bases outside the gene matches. CDR1 is SGHTA, CDR2 FQGTGA, per germline. There are 13 residues in the CDR3. The CDR3 DNA reads TGTGCCAGCAGCCTGACAGGGGTTGGTGGCTACACCTTC. It is translated as CASSLTGVGGYTF.

The gene calls are TRBV5-4 and TRBJ2-7; D may be TRBD1 (5 bases). This CDR3 comprises 13 residues. V lost 0 bases and J lost 5, with 9 bases in between. From germline, CDR1 is SGHNT and CDR2 YYREEE (reference sequence). DNA of the CDR3: TGTGCCAGCAGCTTGGAATCCAGGGACGAGCAGTACTTC. This sequence encodes CASSLESRDEQYF.

This chain connects TRBV28 to TRBJ2-5; tentative D call: TRBD1 (7 bases). CDR3 length: 14 amino acids. V gave up 5 bases and J gave up 4 bases, with 14 bases separating them. Germline CDR1 MDHEN, CDR2 SYDVKM. CDR3 coding DNA: TGTGCCAGCAGTACCCCAGGGGGAGGAGAGACCCAGTACTTC. Its protein product is CASSTPGGGETQYF.